This T cell receptor beta chain originates from a study of Graves' ophthalmopathy and Graves' hyperthyroidism. Broader study findings: Blood contained most expanded thyroid clonotypes exceeding 0.001 frequency. A roughly 81% specificity and just under 90% sensitivity were achieved by a 13-signature model that separated ophthalmopathy from stable hyperthyroidism. The model's prediction of ophthalmopathy progression had roughly 70% sensitivity and 72% to 75% specificity.

V was shortened by 6 bases and J by 2 bases, with 13 bases between the two germline ends. CDR1 is MGHDK and CDR2 is SYGVNS in the germline V gene. The CDR3 runs 15 residues. About this clonotype: As yet, its antigen is unknown.

RNA transcripts were the template, and TCR beta CDR3 regions were amplified from them. HTBI primers served in a first-round RT-PCR, which a second-round multiplex PCR followed. TCRdb itself ran the multiplex PCR reads through MiXCR, one entry per CDR3 protein. The sample holds 650,000 to 900,000 distinct CDR3 sequences, roughly two fifths seen once. This chain uses TRBV25-1 with TRBJ2-2; TRBD1 might be the D (6 bases). The TCR comes from an adult man with Graves' ophthalmopathy. The material sequenced was peripheral blood. Here the CDR3 reads CASSSYRDNTGELFF. CDR3 bases: TGTGCCAGCAGCTCCTACAGGGATAACACCGGGGAGCTGTTTTTT.